A selection of T cell receptor beta chains follows, all from one sample in a study of vaccination and CD4 T cells after COVID-19. The antigens of these receptors remain unknown. TCRdb independently ran MiXCR on the PCR reads; one entry per CDR3 protein. The sample records around 16,000 distinct CDR3 sequences, roughly 60% being singletons. Sequencing was carried out using CD4+ T cells from blood, cultured in vitro. These receptors originate from a human donor who had recovered from COVID-19. Both conserved end residues are part of each CDR3. A D gene is named only where the DNA matches it firmly. Only part of the rows carry a size: once, few, many, or a class if the clone is expanded.

clone size	D gene	V gene	J gene	CDR3 DNA	CDR3 protein
NA	TRBD1	TRBV18	TRBJ1-2	TGTGCCAGCTCACCTTCCTCGGGACAGCACTATGGCTACACCTTC	CASSPSSGQHYGYTF
few	NA	TRBV6-5	TRBJ1-6	TGTGCCAGCAGTTACTCGCTACAGGGAGGTTCACCCCTCCACTTT	CASSYSLQGGSPLHF
NA	NA	TRBV10-3	TRBJ1-1	TGTGCCATCAGTGAGACAGGGTATGCCACTGAAGCTTTCTTT	CAISETGYATEAFF
NA	NA	TRBV5-5	TRBJ1-1	TGTGCCAGCAGCTTGTGGAGGGTGAACACTGAAGCTTTCTTT	CASSLWRVNTEAFF
NA	TRBD2	TRBV6-1	TRBJ2-3	TGTGCCAGCAGTGAGCGGGGGGGCCGGGATACGCAGTATTTT	CASSERGGRDTQYF
NA	TRBD2	TRBV24-1	TRBJ2-1	TGTGCCACCAGTGATTTTCGGTCAGCGGGGGTTGGGCAGTTCTTC	CATSDFRSAGVGQFF
NA	NA	TRBV20-1	TRBJ1-1	TGCAGTGCTAGGGCAGGAAAAGCTTTCTTT	CSARAGKAFF
few	NA	TRBV27	TRBJ1-6	TGTGCCAGCAGTCCCGCATGGCTTACTAATTCACCCCTCCACTTT	CASSPAWLTNSPLHF
few	TRBD1	TRBV7-9	TRBJ1-1	TGTGCCAGCAGCCACGGACAGGGGGCTGGTGGCACTGAAGCTTTCTTT	CASSHGQGAGGTEAFF
NA	NA	TRBV2	TRBJ1-2	TGTGCCAGCGACACCACGTACCCGTTGGCCCATGGCTACACCTTC	CASDTTYPLAHGYTF
NA	NA	TRBV5-5	TRBJ1-3	TGTGCCAGCAGCTTGGAGGGCACCATATATTTT	CASSLEGTIYF
NA	NA	TRBV19	TRBJ2-3	TGTGCCAGTAGTATTGGAGGGGGAGATACGCAGTATTTT	CASSIGGGDTQYF
large	TRBD2	TRBV20-1	TRBJ2-1	TGCAGTGCTAGAGATTGGACTAGCGGGGGATCTTACAATGAGCAGTTCTTC	CSARDWTSGGSYNEQFF
few	NA	TRBV27	TRBJ2-5	TGTCCCCATCCCACCACCGGGACACTGCCGTACTTC	CPHPTTGTLPYF
NA	NA	TRBV7-9	TRBJ2-3	TGTGCCAGCAGCTCCTCCGGGGCAGATACGCAGTATTTT	CASSSSGADTQYF
NA	TRBD1	TRBV7-6	TRBJ1-1	TGTGCCAGCAGCCCGGGGACAGGTTGGGGTACTGAAGCTTTCTTT	CASSPGTGWGTEAFF
few	NA	TRBV27	TRBJ1-2	TGTGCCAGCAGTTTATTGTGGGACAACTATGGCTACACCTTC	CASSLLWDNYGYTF
NA	TRBD2	TRBV9	TRBJ2-5	TGTGCCAGCAGCGTAGGTCCAACTAGCGGGGGGGAGACCCAGTACTTC	CASSVGPTSGGETQYF
once	NA	TRBV7-9	TRBJ2-2	TGTGCCAGCAGCTTACTCCAGGGCGCCGGGGAGCTGTTTTTT	CASSLLQGAGELFF
NA	NA	TRBV6-5	TRBJ1-3	TGTGCCAGCAGTTACTCAGAAGGATCTGGAAACACCATATATTTT	CASSYSEGSGNTIYF
NA	NA	TRBV6-5	TRBJ1-6	TGTGCCAGCAGTTACTCTAGGAATTCACCCCTCCACTTT	CASSYSRNSPLHF
NA	NA	TRBV24-1	TRBJ2-2	TGTGCCACCAGTGATTCTAGTATTGGGGACACCGGGGAGCTGTTTTTT	CATSDSSIGDTGELFF
NA	NA	TRBV12-3/TRBV12-4	TRBJ1-1	TGTGCCAGCAGTTTAAGGGTGAGACCTGAAGCTTTCTTT	CASSLRVRPEAFF
few	NA	TRBV27	TRBJ2-5	TGTGCCAGCAGGCAGAGGGGCTCGACAGCGGCCCAGGAGACCCAGTACTTC	CASRQRGSTAAQETQYF
NA	TRBD1	TRBV6-5	TRBJ1-1	TGTGCCAGCAGTTACAGCCGGGGGACAGCGAACACTGAAGCTTTCTTT	CASSYSRGTANTEAFF
NA	NA	TRBV15	TRBJ1-2	TGTGCCACCAGCAGAGCCGAACGGGGGGTCTATGGCTACACCTTC	CATSRAERGVYGYTF
NA	NA	TRBV12-3/TRBV12-4	TRBJ1-2	TGTGCCAGCAGTCCCAGGAGGGACTATGGCTACACCTTC	CASSPRRDYGYTF
once	NA	TRBV7-3	TRBJ1-1	TGTGCCAGCAGCTTGAGGATGAACACTGAAGCTTTCTTT	CASSLRMNTEAFF
NA	NA	TRBV27	TRBJ2-7	TGTGCCAGCAGTTCCCAGGGGGGGGACTGGTTAGTAGAGCAGTACTTC	CASSSQGGDWLVEQYF
NA	NA	TRBV10-3	TRBJ1-1	TGTGCCATCACGTCAGGGTTTATGAACACTGAAGCTTTCTTT	CAITSGFMNTEAFF
NA	NA	TRBV20-1	TRBJ1-3	TGCAGTGCTAGAGATCACAGATCTGGAAACACCATATATTTT	CSARDHRSGNTIYF
NA	TRBD1	TRBV27	TRBJ2-6	TGTGCCAGCAGTCCCCGACAGGGGCGCTCTGGGGCCAACGTCCTGACTTTC	CASSPRQGRSGANVLTF
NA	NA	TRBV20-1	TRBJ1-1	TGCAGTGCTACCTACGGAGGGATGAACACTGAAGCTTTCTTT	CSATYGGMNTEAFF
NA	NA	TRBV2	TRBJ2-1	TGTGCCAGCACCCCCGAGGAGGGCGGGGAGTTCTTC	CASTPEEGGEFF
NA	NA	TRBV7-9	TRBJ2-5	TGTGCCAGCAGCATAGCCCGGGACACCCAAGAGACCCAGTACTTC	CASSIARDTQETQYF
once	TRBD1	TRBV6-1	TRBJ1-4	TGTGCCAGCAGTGGATACAGGGGGCCGGGGGAAAAACTGTTTTTT	CASSGYRGPGEKLFF
few	TRBD1	TRBV30	TRBJ1-2	TGTGCCTTACGTTCCGGGACAGACTTTAACTATGGCTACACCTTC	CALRSGTDFNYGYTF
few	NA	TRBV27	TRBJ2-6	TGTGCCAGCAGTAGGGCCTCCGGGGCCAACGTCCTGACTTTC	CASSRASGANVLTF
NA	NA	TRBV20-1	TRBJ1-5	TGCAGTGCTGAGCAGGGGACTAGGAATCAGCCCCAGCATTTT	CSAEQGTRNQPQHF
NA	NA	TRBV7-2	TRBJ2-1	TGTGCCAGCAGCTTATTTGTTGGAGATGAGCAGTTCTTC	CASSLFVGDEQFF